One TCR beta chain is described in this entry. As yet, its antigen is unknown. When the RNA was reverse transcribed, random hexamers were used with an input of roughly 0.5 to 1 ug. By means of immunoSEQ multiplex PCR, TCR beta CDR3 spanning 54 Vbeta and 13 Jbeta underwent amplification. TCRdb passed the immunoSEQ multiplex PCR reads through MiXCR, listing each CDR3 protein once. The sample carries about 430,000 distinct CDR3 sequences, approximately 85% recorded once. The entry originates in a study of CD8 T cells in Susac syndrome. Whole-study findings and limits: Only a relatively small number of individuals were included in the TCR sequencing and HLA analysis.

Sequencing of TCR beta was performed on blood CD8+ T cells and on blood CD4+ T cells. Relapsing-remitting disease, either stable or active, was present in the multiple sclerosis controls, who were treatment-naive patients. Germline V gene data show CDR1 as SGHNT and CDR2 as YENEEA. After removal of 5 bases from V and 2 bases from J, the junction contained 7 bases not matched to a gene. The CDR3 is 16 amino acids. The V call is TRBV11-3, the J call TRBJ2-2, with 8 positions matching TRBD1. This TCR derives from a human donor with multiple sclerosis. Material for sequencing was CD8+ T cells from PBMCs. The CDR3 sequence: CASSMRQGTNTGELFF. As DNA, the CDR3 is TGTGCCAGCAGCATGAGACAGGGGACTAACACCGGGGAGCTGTTTTTT.